A single sample is the source of the 28 T cell receptor beta chains below, sequenced in a study of T cells in Graves' hyperthyroidism and ophthalmopathy. Authors of the study amplified TCR beta CDR3 regions from RNA transcripts. A set of HTBI primers served as the primers for a first-round RT-PCR of the TCR CDR3. TCRdb passed the multiplex PCR reads through MiXCR, listing each CDR3 protein once. The sample shows 610,000 or so distinct CDR3 sequences, under 60% of them seen only once. Specimen: peripheral blood or thyroid tissue (not recorded which). These receptors originate from a woman under 30 with Graves' hyperthyroidism.

V is TRBV9 and J is TRBJ2-2; D ambiguous. The CDR3 sequence is 13 residues long. In germline, CDR1 is SGDLS, CDR2 YYNGEE. V was pared by 2 bases and J by 10 bases, with 12 bases between. The CDR3 region has the DNA TGTGCCAGCAGCGTCCAAGGGAATTTGGAGCTGTTTTTT. Its protein product is CASSVQGNLELFF.

A few counts support this clonotype. At one end the junction does not follow the germline gene, possibly because of a read error. The chain links TRBV6-2 or TRBV6-3 to TRBJ2-2, with D perhaps matching TRBD2 (5 bases). The CDR3 runs 15 residues. Germline lookup yields CDR1 MNHEY and CDR2 SVGEGT. CDR3 amino acids: CASSFGEPNTRELFF. The CDR3 coding sequence is TGTGCCAGCAGTTTCGGGGAACCGAACACCAGGGAGCTGTTTTTT.

In DNA form, the CDR3 reads TGTGCCAGCAGCTGGGGGCGGTTGAGCAATCAGCCCCAGCATTTT. Protein: CASSWGRLSNQPQHF. The chain links TRBV7-2 to TRBJ1-5, with D perhaps TRBD1 (6 bases). Deletions cut 4 bases from V and 1 base from J, with 11 bases between. Germline-derived CDR1 and CDR2 are SGHTA and FQGNSA. The CDR3 runs 15 residues.

The chain joins TRBV24-1 to TRBJ1-5; maybe TRBD1 (6 bases). The V and J ends lost 6 bases and 2 bases respectively, with 10 bases between them. The CDR3 is 14 amino acids. CDR1 KGHDR and CDR2 SFDVKD come from the germline V gene. CDR3 in amino acids: CATSSQGRNQPQHF. CDR3 nucleotides: TGTGCCACCAGTAGCCAGGGGCGCAATCAGCCCCAGCATTTT.

In its sample, this clonotype was seen many times. The chain recombines TRBV7-2 with TRBJ1-2; D may be TRBD1 (5 bases). Germline V gene sequence: CDR1 SGHTA, CDR2 FQGNSA. There are 15 residues in the CDR3. Trimming pared 9 bases from V and 7 bases from J, leaving 24 bases between. CDR3 residues: CASHTLGQGVGGYTF. CDR3 coding DNA: TGTGCCAGTCATACCCTAGGGCAGGGAGTGGGTGGCTACACCTTC.

The gene calls are TRBV20-1 and TRBJ1-1; D gene ambiguous. The CDR3 totals 9 residues. Trimming cost V 5 bases and J 7 bases, with 5 bases left between them. Germline V lookup: CDR1 DFQATT, CDR2 SNEGSKA (reference sequence). CDR3 region: CSAGREAFF. For the CDR3, the DNA is TGCAGTGCTGGCCGTGAAGCTTTCTTT.

Details on this clonotype: One junction end disagrees with the germline gene, perhaps due to a read error. V gene TRBV6-5 combines with J gene TRBJ2-7; no firm D call. The CDR3 runs 14 residues. Germline assignment: CDR1 MNHEY and CDR2 SVGAGI. The CDR3 here is CAISDVGFSYEQYF. The CDR3, as DNA: TGTGCCATCAGTGATGTAGGTTTCTCCTACGAGCAGTACTTC.

This chain uses TRBV29-1 with TRBJ2-2, with 7 nucleotides matching TRBD1. Per the germline V gene, CDR1 is SQVTM and CDR2 is ANQGSEA. Trimming took 7 bases from V and 3 from J; bases not matched to a gene: 8. The CDR3 contains 14 residues. The CDR3, as DNA: TGCAGCGCAGGACAGGCTGGGCACACCGGGGAGCTGTTTTTT. It specifies CSAGQAGHTGELFF.

This clonotype appeared many times. The chain employs TRBV9 and TRBJ2-5; either TRBD1 or TRBD2 may fit D (7 bases each). Per germline, CDR1 SGDLS and CDR2 YYNGEE. The CDR3 loop spans 15 amino acids. V was clipped by 3 bases and J by 5 bases, with 17 bases between them. The CDR3 sequence is CASSGGEGAGETQYF. The CDR3, as DNA: TGTGCCAGCAGCGGGGGGGAGGGGGCAGGGGAGACCCAGTACTTC.

The chain carries TRBV2 and TRBJ2-7, with TRBD2 matching over 11 bases. The CDR3 contains 16 residues. J lost 7 bases, V lost 1 base, and 9 bases had no gene match. Germline CDR1 reads SNHLY; CDR2 reads FYNNEI. The CDR3: CASSEELAGVGDEQYF. The CDR3 DNA reads as TGTGCCAGCAGTGAAGAACTAGCGGGAGTCGGGGATGAGCAGTACTTC.

This clonotype was counted at least ten times. The gene calls are TRBV7-9 and TRBJ1-2; tentatively, D is TRBD1 (6 bases). V lost 5 bases and J lost 4, with 17 bases in between. The germline CDR1 and CDR2 sequences are SEHNR and FQNEAQ (reference sequence). The CDR3 is made up of 15 amino acids. The CDR3 sequence: CASSELAGDFYGYTF. The CDR3 region has the DNA TGTGCCAGCAGCGAGCTAGCAGGGGACTTCTATGGCTACACCTTC.

This clonotype showed up many times. The chain links TRBV27 to TRBJ1-5; the match to TRBD1 covers 8 bases. The germline CDR1 and CDR2 sequences are MNHEY and SMNVEV (reference sequence). CDR3 length equals 14 residues. V lost 6 bases and J lost 1; bases outside the gene matches: 2. The CDR3 sequence: CASRTGVSNQPQHF. CDR3 sequence (DNA): TGTGCCAGCAGGACAGGGGTCAGCAATCAGCCCCAGCATTTT.

The count of this clonotype is one. The chain carries TRBV29-1 and TRBJ2-7; TRBD2 agrees at 8 bases. This CDR3 region has 12 residues. The V gene's germline CDR1 is SQVTM and CDR2 ANQGSEA. J lost 4 bases, V lost 8 bases, and 7 bases had no gene match. The CDR3 region has the DNA TGCAGCCAGGCGCTAGCGGGTTACGAGCAGTACTTC. The encoded protein is CSQALAGYEQYF.

This clonotype was observed many times. In DNA form, the CDR3 reads TGTGCCAGCAGCCAACAGTACGAGCAGTACTTC. It is translated as CASSQQYEQYF. This sequence joins TRBV6-2 or TRBV6-3 and TRBJ2-7; unclear D gene. Germline V gene sequence: CDR1 MNHEY, CDR2 SVGEGT. This CDR3 has 11 amino acids. Trimming stripped 6 bases from V and 4 bases from J, with 7 bases between.

Worth noting for this clonotype: One base away lies a much larger clone, so this may be a sequencing read error. V gene TRBV15 combines with J gene TRBJ2-5; a possible D gene is TRBD1 (5 bases). Germline CDR1 LNHNV, CDR2 YYDKDF (reference sequence). This CDR3 has 17 residues. With 3 bases removed from V and 0 bases from J, the gap between germline ends came to 17 bases. The CDR3 nucleotides read TGTGCCACCAGCAGCCGAGATGGACATTCGTACCAAGAGACCCAGTACTTC. Amino acid sequence: CATSSRDGHSYQETQYF.

Of note for this clonotype: This may come from a read error, since a much larger clone is one base off. V and J are TRBV20-1 and TRBJ2-7; D is possibly TRBD2 (6 bases). Germline V gene lookup returns CDR1 DFQATT and CDR2 SNEGSKA (reference sequence). The CDR3 spans 14 residues. V shed 6 bases and J shed 0 bases, with 15 bases lying between them. The CDR3 loop is CSADAGRGSYEQYF. The CDR3 DNA reads TGCAGTGCGGACGCGGGACGGGGCTCCTACGAGCAGTACTTC.

The chain combines TRBV14 with TRBJ2-1; D may be TRBD1 (5 bases). V lost 1 base and J lost 4, with 5 bases in between. Germline assignment: CDR1 SGHDN and CDR2 FVKESK. The CDR3 covers 13 residues. In DNA, the CDR3 is TGTGCCAGCAGCCAAGGACAGTACAATGAGCAGTTCTTC. Translation gives CASSQGQYNEQFF.

DNA of the CDR3: TGCAGTGCTTCCGGAGCTAGCGGGAAGAATGAGCAGTACTTC. This gives the protein CSASGASGKNEQYF. The chain carries TRBV20-1 and TRBJ2-7; 9 bases are shared with TRBD2. The CDR3 covers 14 residues. CDR1 is DFQATT and CDR2 is SNEGSKA in the germline V gene (reference sequence). With V trimmed by 5 bases and J by 7 bases, 12 bases remained unmatched.

A few counts support this clonotype. V usage is TRBV7-9 and J usage is TRBJ2-7; D ambiguous. Trimming took off 8 bases at V and 13 bases at J, with 18 bases between the two ends. CDR3 size: 11 residues. Per the germline V gene, CDR1 is SEHNR and CDR2 is FQNEAQ (reference sequence). CDR3 nucleotide sequence: TGTGCCAGCCAAGGCGATCCCCTTGAATACTTC. Protein sequence: CASQGDPLEYF. Variable domain in full (rest from reference TRBV7-9 and TRBJ2-7): DTGVSQNPRHKITKRGQNVTFRCDPISEHNRLYWYRQTLGQGPEFLTYFQNEAQLEKSRLLSDRFSAERPKGSFSTLEIQRTEQGDSAMYLCASQGDPLEYFGPGTRLTVT.

This clonotype was found many times. The chain couples TRBV7-8 to TRBJ2-7; D might be TRBD1 (6 bases). Per germline, CDR1 SGHVS and CDR2 FQNEAQ. This CDR3 is built from 13 residues. V gave up 5 bases and J gave up 2 bases, with 10 bases separating them. This CDR3 reads CASSVRTAYEQYF. DNA for the CDR3: TGTGCCAGCAGCGTGAGGACAGCCTACGAGCAGTACTTC.

The gene calls are TRBV7-9 and TRBJ1-1; unclear D gene. V lost 3 bases and J 4 bases, leaving 15 bases between the germline ends. This CDR3 is built from 15 residues. CDR1 and CDR2 (germline): SEHNR, FQNEAQ (reference sequence). The CDR3 region is CASSFSGGSSTEAFF. CDR3 in DNA: TGTGCCAGCAGCTTTAGCGGCGGGAGTAGCACTGAAGCTTTCTTT.

This clonotype has ten or more counts. The chain uses TRBV20-1 and TRBJ2-7, with D uncertain. The CDR3 is 13 residues long. Looked up from germline, CDR1 is DFQATT and CDR2 is SNEGSKA (reference sequence). Between the trimmed V and J ends, which lost 0 bases and 4 bases, there was a span of 10 bases. The CDR3 reads CSARDLNGYEQYF. The CDR3 region has the DNA TGCAGTGCTAGAGACCTAAATGGATACGAGCAGTACTTC.

This chain links TRBV4-1 with TRBJ1-5; 9 bases match TRBD1. The trim removed 1 base at V and 6 bases at J, leaving 7 bases unmatched. This CDR3 spans 16 amino acids. CDR1 is MGHRA and CDR2 is YSYEKL in the germline V gene. The DNA for the CDR3 is TGCGCCAGCAGCCAAGGTGGACAGGGACAGGGTCAGCCCCAGCATTTT. It encodes CASSQGGQGQGQPQHF.

The chain is built from TRBV19 and TRBJ1-6, with 7 nucleotides matching TRBD1. V lost 8 bases and J lost 7; bases outside the gene matches: 5. The CDR3 length is 13 residues. Germline CDR1 reads LNHDA; CDR2 reads SQIVND (reference sequence). The CDR3 loop is CASLGQRNSPLHF. DNA of the CDR3: TGTGCCAGTTTGGGACAGCGCAATTCACCCCTCCACTTT.

The rearrangement links TRBV4-2 to TRBJ2-3; no definite D call. CDR3 size: 17 residues. V lost 0 bases, J lost 6 bases, and 19 bases lay in between. CDR1 and CDR2 (germline): LGHNA, YNFKEQ. CDR3 coding DNA: TGTGCCAGCAGCCAAGAATCTCGGATCCGCCTATTGGATACGCAGTATTTT. The encoded protein is CASSQESRIRLLDTQYF.

This clonotype was found many times. The chain joins TRBV15 to TRBJ2-5; 15 bases line up with TRBD2. Germline V gene data show CDR1 as LNHNV and CDR2 as YYDKDF (reference sequence). The V segment lost 1 base and the J segment 4 bases; nucleotides outside the gene matches: 1. The CDR3 is 16 residues long. CDR3 in amino acids: CATSRAGLAGGETQYF. CDR3 in DNA: TGTGCCACCAGCAGAGCGGGACTAGCGGGAGGAGAGACCCAGTACTTC.

This clonotype was observed at least ten times. The chain links TRBV5-1 to TRBJ1-2; D uncertain. From germline, CDR1 is SGHRS and CDR2 YFSETQ. The length of the CDR3 is 14 residues. The V end lost 0 bases, the J end lost 1 base, and 7 bases lay between the germline ends. The CDR3 is CASSLDPRNYGYTF. The CDR3 DNA reads TGCGCCAGCAGCTTGGACCCCCGTAACTATGGCTACACCTTC.

The chain employs TRBV24-1 and TRBJ1-5, with D maybe TRBD1 (6 bases). This CDR3 has 15 amino acids. V gave up 3 bases and J gave up 1 base, with 9 bases separating them. Germline V CDR1 and CDR2: KGHDR, SFDVKD. CDR3 amino acids: CATSDAGASNQPQHF. In DNA form, the CDR3 reads TGTGCCACCAGTGATGCGGGGGCGAGCAATCAGCCCCAGCATTTT.